The 9 T cell receptor beta chains listed next were all sequenced from one sample in a study of blood T cells in healthy people across ages. It was with a sample-barcoded 5' primer and a J-beta primer mix that a second PCR of roughly 7 to 12 cycles was run. In TCRdb, the 5' RACE reads were re-called with MiXCR into one record per CDR3 protein. Here the sample spans 780,000 or so distinct CDR3 sequences, about 55% being singletons. Specimen: blood. These receptors all come from an elderly man in good health.

This clonotype was detected only once. The CDR3 coding sequence is TGCGCCAGCAGCGCCCATCAACAGGGCAATGAGCAGTACTTC. It codes for CASSAHQQGNEQYF. The chain links TRBV5-1 to TRBJ2-1, with D perhaps matching TRBD1 (6 bases). The tail of the sequence fits TRBJ2-7 better, so the J call may be wrong. The germline V gene has CDR1 SGHRS and CDR2 YFSETQ. The CDR3 length is 14 residues.

The genes are TRBV9 and TRBJ2-5, with D perhaps TRBD2 (6 bases). Per germline, CDR1 SGDLS and CDR2 YYNGEE. The CDR3 loop spans 12 amino acids. The V end lost 5 bases, the J end lost 5 bases, and 10 bases lay between the germline ends. CDR3 protein: CASSRDFETQYF. Written as DNA, the CDR3 is TGTGCCAGCAGTCGGGACTTCGAGACCCAGTACTTC.

In its sample, this clonotype was seen many times. The chain combines TRBV12-3 or TRBV12-4 with TRBJ2-1, with D perhaps assigned TRBD1 or TRBD2 (5 bases each). CDR3 length: 12 residues. Trimming took off 8 bases at V and 7 bases at J, with 12 bases between the two ends. The CDR3 DNA reads as TGTGCCAGCGGACGGGGACGGAATGAGCAGTTCTTC. Protein: CASGRGRNEQFF.

J is TRBJ2-7 and V is TRBV12-3 or TRBV12-4; tentatively, D is TRBD2 (6 bases). The CDR3 length is 16 residues. Trimming removed 5 bases from V and 3 bases from J, with 20 bases in between. Here the CDR3 reads CASSIRRGSGYYEQYF. CDR3 coding DNA: TGTGCCAGCAGTATCCGCCGGGGTAGCGGATACTACGAGCAGTACTTC.

This rearrangement joins TRBV2 to TRBJ2-7; D perhaps matches TRBD1 (5 bases). CDR3 length: 14 amino acids. V dropped 9 bases and J dropped 0 bases, with 15 bases sitting between them. Germline values: CDR1 SNHLY, CDR2 FYNNEI. In DNA, the CDR3 is TGTGCCAGTAGGCAGGGTTATAGCTCCTACGAGCAGTACTTC. It is translated as CASRQGYSSYEQYF.

About this clonotype itself: Mismatch with germline at one junction end may stem from a read error. The CDR3 is CASSYGVEVFF. The DNA for the CDR3 is TGCGCCAGCAGTTACGGGGTAGAAGTTTTCTTT. This chain connects TRBV5-1 to TRBJ1-1; unclear D gene. Germline assignment: CDR1 SGHRS and CDR2 YFSETQ. This CDR3 has 11 amino acids.

As DNA, the CDR3 is TGTGCCACCAGTGACTTGACGGGACAGATCCGAAACTATGGCTACACCTTC. Residues: CATSDLTGQIRNYGYTF. This chain uses TRBV24-1 with TRBJ1-2, with 7 bases that match TRBD1. The CDR3 spans 17 residues. With V trimmed by 4 bases and J by 2 bases, 12 bases remained unmatched. The germline CDR1 and CDR2 sequences are KGHDR and SFDVKD.

This clonotype was counted a few times. V and J are TRBV20-1 and TRBJ2-1; D could derive from TRBD1 or TRBD2 (7 bases each). Germline V CDR1 and CDR2: DFQATT, SNEGSKA (reference sequence). V shed 0 bases and J shed 4 bases, with 16 bases lying between them. The CDR3 runs 16 residues. The CDR3 coding sequence is TGCAGTGCTAGAGAGAGGGAGGGACAGCTTTACAATGAGCAGTTCTTC. As protein: CSAREREGQLYNEQFF.

The chain links TRBV6-1 to TRBJ1-2; D unresolved. The CDR3 sequence is 14 residues long. Germline V gene data show CDR1 as MNHNS and CDR2 as SASEGT. The ends were cut back, 0 bases at V and 3 bases at J, with 8 bases in the middle. The CDR3 bases are TGTGCCAGCAGTGAAGCGGAGAGGGACTATGGCTACACCTTC. Its protein is CASSEAERDYGYTF.